This paragraph reports one T cell receptor beta chain. Its antigen is as yet unknown. This entry belongs to a study of T cell responses to AZD1222 COVID-19 vaccine. With 4 bases clipped from V and 6 bases from J, the junction kept 4 bases outside the gene matches. Germline CDR1 SGHRS, CDR2 YFSETQ. The CDR3 runs 14 residues. Produced via immunoSEQ multiplex PCR; TCRdb's table is partial and in-frame only. This sample has under 30,000 clones, with about 88% found just once. Study-level points and caveats: Of the AZD1222 recipients, only 5 or 6 were seropositive at baseline.

The sample here was peripheral blood, taken 28 days after the second AZD1222 dose. This rearrangement joins TRBV5-1 to TRBJ2-7, with 13 bases identical to TRBD2. The receptor's source is an adult who received the AZD1222 COVID-19 vaccine. The CDR3: CASSPGLAGFEQYF. The DNA of the CDR3 is TGCGCCAGCAGCCCGGGACTAGCGGGATTCGAGCAGTACTTC.